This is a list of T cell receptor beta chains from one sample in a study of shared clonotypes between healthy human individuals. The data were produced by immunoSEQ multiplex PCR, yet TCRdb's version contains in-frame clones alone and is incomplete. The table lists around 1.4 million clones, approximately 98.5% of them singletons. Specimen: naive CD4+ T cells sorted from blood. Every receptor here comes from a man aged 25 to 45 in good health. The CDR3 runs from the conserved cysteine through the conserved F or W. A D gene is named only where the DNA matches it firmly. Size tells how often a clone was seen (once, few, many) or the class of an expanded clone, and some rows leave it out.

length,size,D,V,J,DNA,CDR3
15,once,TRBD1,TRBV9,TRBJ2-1,TGTGCCAGCAGCGTAGAGGGACAGACATACAATGAGCAGTTCTTC,CASSVEGQTYNEQFF
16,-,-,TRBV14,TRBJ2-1,TGTGCCAGCAGCCCATGGACGGCAAGCTCCTACAATGAGCAGTTCTTC,CASSPWTASSYNEQFF
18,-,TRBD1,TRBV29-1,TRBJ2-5,TGCAGCGTTGTCGAACTGGACAGGCTTAGGTGGCCCCAAGAGACCCAGTACTTC,CSVVELDRLRWPQETQYF
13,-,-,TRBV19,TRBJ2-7,TGTGCCAGTAGCCCGACTCCGAGCTACGAGCAGTACTTC,CASSPTPSYEQYF
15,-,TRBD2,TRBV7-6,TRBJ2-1,TGTGCCAGCAGCTTACTAGCGGGAGGTTACAATGAGCAGTTCTTC,CASSLLAGGYNEQFF
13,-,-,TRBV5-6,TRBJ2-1,TGTGCCAGCAGCTATACAGGTAACAATGAGCAGTTCTTC,CASSYTGNNEQFF
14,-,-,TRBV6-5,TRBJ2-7,TGTGCCAGCAGTTACTTTCAGCGACCGGCCGAAAGGTACTTC,CASSYFQRPAERYF
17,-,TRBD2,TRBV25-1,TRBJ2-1,TGTGCCAGCAGGGAGGGATTACTAGCGGGAGATGGTGGTGAGCAGTTCTTC,CASREGLLAGDGGEQFF
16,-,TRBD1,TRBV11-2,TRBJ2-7,TGTGCCAGCAGCTTTTCCGGGACAGGGGTCACCTACGAGCAGTACTTC,CASSFSGTGVTYEQYF
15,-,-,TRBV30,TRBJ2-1,TGTGCCTGGAGTGTAGGTTCAAATTCCTACAATGAGCAGTTCTTC,CAWSVGSNSYNEQFF
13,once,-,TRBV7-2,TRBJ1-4,TGTGCCAGCAGCTCCGTGAATAATGAAAAACTGTTTTTT,CASSSVNNEKLFF
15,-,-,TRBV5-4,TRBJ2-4,TGTGCCAGCAGCTCCAAGACAGAAGCCAAAAACATTCAGTACTTC,CASSSKTEAKNIQYF
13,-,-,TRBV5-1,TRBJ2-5,TGCGCCAGCAAGGGAGTGGGTCAAGAGACCCAGTACTTC,CASKGVGQETQYF
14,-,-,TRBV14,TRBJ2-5,TGTGCCAGCAGCCAATTTAAGGGAGGCGAGACCCAGTACTTC,CASSQFKGGETQYF
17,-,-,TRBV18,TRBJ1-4,TGTGCCAGCTCCCCATCCTTTGGCCCCGCAACTAATGAAAAACTGTTTTTT,CASSPSFGPATNEKLFF
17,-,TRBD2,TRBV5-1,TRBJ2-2,TGCGCCAGCAGCTTGAAGCAAGCGGGGACCCATCCCGGGGAGCTGTTTTTT,CASSLKQAGTHPGELFF
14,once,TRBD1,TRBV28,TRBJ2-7,TGTGCCAGCAACCCCCCCGGGACAGCCTACGAGCAGTACTTC,CASNPPGTAYEQYF
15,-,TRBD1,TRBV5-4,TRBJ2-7,TGTGCCAGCAGCCCGGGGGGACAGGGGGCTGGCGAGCAGTACTTC,CASSPGGQGAGEQYF
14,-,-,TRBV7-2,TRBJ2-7,TGTGCCAGCAGCTTAGCTGGCAGAGCCTACGAGCAGTACTTC,CASSLAGRAYEQYF
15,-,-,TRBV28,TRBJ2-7,TGTGCCAGCAGCCGGACACATCGTCGGGCCTACGAGCAGTACTTC,CASSRTHRRAYEQYF
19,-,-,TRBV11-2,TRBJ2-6,TGTGCCAGCAGCTTTCCCAGGGGACATCTCCTCTCTGGGGCCAACGTCCTGACTTTC,CASSFPRGHLLSGANVLTF
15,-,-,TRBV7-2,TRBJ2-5,TGTGCCAGCAGCTTAGCGCTGGGGCGGGGAGAGACCCAGTACTTC,CASSLALGRGETQYF
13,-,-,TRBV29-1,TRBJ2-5,TGCAGCGTTTCTATGTCGCAAGGAGAGACCCAGTACTTC,CSVSMSQGETQYF
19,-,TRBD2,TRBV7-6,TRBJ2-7,TGTGCCAGCAGTCTAGGGGCTAGCGGGAGGGCCGGGTCTACCTACGAGCAGTACTTC,CASSLGASGRAGSTYEQYF
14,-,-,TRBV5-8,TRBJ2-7,TGTGCCAGCCTAGAAACAGGGTTTTCCTACGAGCAGTACTTC,CASLETGFSYEQYF
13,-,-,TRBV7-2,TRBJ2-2,TGTGCCAGCAGCTCTATTTCTTCCGGGGAGCTGTTTTTT,CASSSISSGELFF
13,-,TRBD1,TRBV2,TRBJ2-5,TGTGCCAGCAGTGAGGACAGGCAAGAGACCCAGTACTTC,CASSEDRQETQYF
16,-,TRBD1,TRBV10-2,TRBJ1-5,TGCGCCAGCAGTGAGGCAGACAGGGCTAACAATCAGCCCCAGCATTTT,CASSEADRANNQPQHF
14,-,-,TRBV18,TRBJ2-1,TGTGCCAGCTCACCGGCTAGCTCCTACAATGAGCAGTTCTTC,CASSPASSYNEQFF
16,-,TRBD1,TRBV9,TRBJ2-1,TGTGCCAGCAGCACCCACGGGACAGGGACCTCCAATGAGCAGTTCTTC,CASSTHGTGTSNEQFF
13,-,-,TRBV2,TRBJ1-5,TGTGCCAGCACTGCCACCCGCAATCAGCCCCAGCATTTT,CASTATRNQPQHF
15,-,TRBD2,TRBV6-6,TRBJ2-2,TGTGCCATCGGACTAGCGGGAGGTGGCACCGGGGAGCTGTTTTTT,CAIGLAGGGTGELFF
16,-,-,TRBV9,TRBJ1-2,TGTGCCAGCAGCTCCCAATCAGGGTTAGCTAACTATGGCTACACCTTC,CASSSQSGLANYGYTF
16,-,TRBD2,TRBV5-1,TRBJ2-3,TGCGCCAGCAGCGCAGCGGGACTAGCAGGCACAGATACGCAGTATTTT,CASSAAGLAGTDTQYF
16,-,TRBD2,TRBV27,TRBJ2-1,TGTGCCAGCAGTATAGCGGGACGACTCGCTTCCAATGAGCAGTTCTTC,CASSIAGRLASNEQFF
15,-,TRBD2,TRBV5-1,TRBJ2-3,TGCGCCAGCATCAAAACTAGCGGGAGTTCAGATACGCAGTATTTT,CASIKTSGSSDTQYF
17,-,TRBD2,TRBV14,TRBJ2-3,TGTGCCAGCAGCCAAGTGCGGGGGGGCTTCAGGGAAGATACGCAGTATTTT,CASSQVRGGFREDTQYF
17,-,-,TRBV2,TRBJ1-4,TGTGCCAGCAGAACACTCGCCCGGACAGTCTTTAATGAAAAACTGTTTTTT,CASRTLARTVFNEKLFF
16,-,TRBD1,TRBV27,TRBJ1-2,TGTGCCGTCAGGGGGCCCTTACGCGGGAGGGGCTTTGGCTACACCTTC,CAVRGPLRGRGFGYTF
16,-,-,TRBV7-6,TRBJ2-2,TGTGCCAGCAGCTTAATAGTTAGCGGCGGCACCGGGGAGCTGTTTTTT,CASSLIVSGGTGELFF
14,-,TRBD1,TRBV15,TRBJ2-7,TGTGCCACTACCCGGGACAGGGGGACCTACGAGCAGTACTTC,CATTRDRGTYEQYF
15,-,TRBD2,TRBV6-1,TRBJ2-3,TGTGCCAGCAGCGAAGCGGGAGGGATCCCAGATACGCAGTATTTT,CASSEAGGIPDTQYF
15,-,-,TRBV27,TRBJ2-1,TGTGCCAGCAGTATAGCGGTCAGCTCCTACAATGAGCAGTTCTTC,CASSIAVSSYNEQFF
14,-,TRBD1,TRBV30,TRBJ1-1,TGTGCCTGGACCGGACAGGGGTCGAACACTGAAGCTTTCTTT,CAWTGQGSNTEAFF
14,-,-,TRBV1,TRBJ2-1,TGCACCAGCAGCCAAGAAGGACTTCACAATGAGCAGTTCTTC,CTSSQEGLHNEQFF
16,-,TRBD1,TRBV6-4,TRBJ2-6,TGTGCCAGCAGCGCCGGGACAGGCTCTGGGGCCAACGTCCTGACTTTC,CASSAGTGSGANVLTF
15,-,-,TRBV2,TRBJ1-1,TGTGCCAGCAGTGAAGCGCGGGGAACGTACACTGAAGCTTTCTTT,CASSEARGTYTEAFF
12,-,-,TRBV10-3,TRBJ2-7,TGTGCCACCCGGGACCGTACCTACGAGCAGTACTTC,CATRDRTYEQYF
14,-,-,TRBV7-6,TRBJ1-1,TGTGCCAGCAGCTTATTGCAGGGGAACACTGAAGCTTTCTTT,CASSLLQGNTEAFF
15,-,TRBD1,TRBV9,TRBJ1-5,TGTGCCAGCAGCGTCGGGACAGGGGGCAATCAGCCCCAGCATTTT,CASSVGTGGNQPQHF
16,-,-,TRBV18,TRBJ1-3,TGTGCCAGCTCACCGCTCGGGCCCCCGAGGGGAAACACCATATATTTT,CASSPLGPPRGNTIYF
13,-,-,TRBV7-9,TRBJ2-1,TGTGCCAGCAGCTTCACTAGCTACAATGAGCAGTTCTTC,CASSFTSYNEQFF
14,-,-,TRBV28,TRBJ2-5,TGTGCCAGCAGTTGGGCAGGGGTGGTGGAGACCCAGTACTTC,CASSWAGVVETQYF